This T cell receptor beta chain was sequenced in a study of early T cells in non-severe SARS-CoV-2 infection. TCRdb re-derived calls from the 5' RACE reads in MiXCR, one entry per CDR3 protein. The sample records around 52,000 distinct CDR3 sequences, 6.2% being singletons. The CDR3 consists of 17 residues. Germline lookup yields CDR1 SGHRS and CDR2 YFSETQ. After removal of 0 bases from V and 2 bases from J, the junction contained 7 bases not matched to a gene. This clonotype was seen more than once but under ten times. The clonotype comes from an adult who was a healthcare worker with PCR-confirmed SARS-CoV-2 infection or an uninfected control (not recorded which). The specimen sequenced was whole blood. The V call is TRBV5-1, the J call TRBJ2-3, with TRBD2 matching over 9 bases. The CDR3 DNA reads as TGCGCCAGCAGCTTGGTGGCTAGCGGGGAATACACAGATACGCAGTATTTT. This encodes CASSLVASGEYTDTQYF.